This T cell receptor (beta chain) was found in a study of siplizumab effects on memory and regulatory T cells. TCRdb's copy holds only in-frame clones and misses some; the assay was immunoSEQ multiplex PCR. The sample holds around 100,000 clones; more than 90% are singletons and the top ten take 0.14% to 0.15%. As regards this clone: Its antigen is undetermined.

Study-wide results and caveats: Apparently more diverse than memory cells, naive T cells also seemed major alloresponse contributors. The majority of clones, roughly 75-95% of proliferating CD4+ or CD8+ clones, lacked an assignable naive or memory phenotype.

The sample was CD4+ T cells sorted from blood. This clonotype was sampled from a human donor in good health.

This CDR3 reads CASSLRGLSTNEKLFF. CDR3 nucleotides: TGTGCCAGCAGCTTACGAGGGCTATCCACTAATGAAAAACTGTTTTTT. This chain joins TRBV7-9 and TRBJ1-4; no reliable D call. The CDR3 runs to 16 residues. The ends were cut back, 2 bases at V and 2 bases at J, with 12 bases in the middle. Germline assignment: CDR1 SEHNR and CDR2 FQNEAQ (reference sequence).